This T cell receptor (beta chain) was sequenced for a study of cytomegalovirus exposure and HLA in healthy donors. Study-level background: HLA-typed donors were the source of around 80 million unique TCRs, which an early data release held. The study placed over 65% of its 350 to 400 genotyped donors in the Caucasian-associated ancestry cluster. Study-wide points: Per a prior analysis, the majority of TCR beta V segments were productive roughly 87% or roughly 30% of the time.

A word on this clone: Its antigen is undetermined. A read error may produce the germline difference seen at one junction end.

This PCR relied on a set of 60 Vbeta primers and 13 Jbeta primers. TCRdb's copy holds only in-frame clones and misses some; the assay was immunoSEQ multiplex PCR. This sample has roughly 120,000 clones, with about 86% found just once. The CDR3 spans 13 residues. Germline V gene data show CDR1 as MDHEN and CDR2 as SYDVKM. The V and J genes are TRBV28 and TRBJ1-2; 9 nucleotides line up with TRBD1. The receptor comes from a man aged 40-49 years in good health and CMV-seronegative. The sample was PBMCs. CDR3 amino acids: CASSLAQGQGGSF. CDR3 DNA sequence: TGTGCCAGCAGTTTAGCACAGGGACAGGGAGGGTCATTC.